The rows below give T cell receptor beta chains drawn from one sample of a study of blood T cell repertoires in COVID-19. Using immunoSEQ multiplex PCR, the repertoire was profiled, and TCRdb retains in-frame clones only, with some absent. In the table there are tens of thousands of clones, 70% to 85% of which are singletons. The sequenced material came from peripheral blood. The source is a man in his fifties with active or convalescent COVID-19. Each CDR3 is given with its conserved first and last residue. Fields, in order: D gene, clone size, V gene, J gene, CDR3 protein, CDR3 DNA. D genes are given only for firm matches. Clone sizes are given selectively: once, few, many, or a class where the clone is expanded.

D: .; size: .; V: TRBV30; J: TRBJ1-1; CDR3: CASLVGGGHTEAFF; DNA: TGTGCCTCCCTGGTCGGGGGAGGGCACACTGAAGCTTTCTTT
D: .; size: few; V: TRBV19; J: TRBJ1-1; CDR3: CASSIPSWRGNEAFF; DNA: TGTGCCAGTAGTATCCCGTCGTGGCGCGGGAATGAAGCTTTCTTT
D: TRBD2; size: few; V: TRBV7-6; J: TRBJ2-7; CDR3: CASSPQSGALTYEQYF; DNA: TGTGCCAGCAGCCCCCAAAGCGGGGCCTTAACCTACGAGCAGTACTTC
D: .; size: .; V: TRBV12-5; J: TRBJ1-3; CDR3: CASGLDRAGNTIYF; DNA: TGTGCTAGTGGTTTGGACAGGGCTGGAAACACCATATATTTT
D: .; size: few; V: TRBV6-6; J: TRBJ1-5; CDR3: CASSMDRNSNQPQHF; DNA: TGTGCCAGCAGTATGGACAGAAATAGCAATCAGCCCCAGCATTTT
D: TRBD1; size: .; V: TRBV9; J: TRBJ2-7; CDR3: CASSASLQGEQYF; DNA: TGTGCCAGCAGCGCCAGTCTACAGGGGGAGCAGTACTTC
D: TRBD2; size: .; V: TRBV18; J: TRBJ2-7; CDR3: CASSRSGDFYEQYF; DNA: TGTGCCAGCTCACGCAGCGGGGATTTCTACGAGCAGTACTTC
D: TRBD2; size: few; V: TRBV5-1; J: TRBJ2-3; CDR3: CASVSGGHTDTQYF; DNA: TGCGCCAGCGTTAGCGGGGGGCACACAGATACGCAGTATTTT
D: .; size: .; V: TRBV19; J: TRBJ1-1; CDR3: CASSIDSVSNTEAFF; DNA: TGTGCCAGTAGTATAGACTCAGTTTCGAACACTGAAGCTTTCTTT
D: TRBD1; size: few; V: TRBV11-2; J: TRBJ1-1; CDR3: CASSRGTGFVNTEAFF; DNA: TGTGCCAGCAGCCGAGGGACAGGGTTCGTGAACACTGAAGCTTTCTTT
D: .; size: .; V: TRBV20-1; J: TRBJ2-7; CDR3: CSATDNSEQYF; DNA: TGCAGTGCAACTGACAATTCCGAGCAGTACTTC
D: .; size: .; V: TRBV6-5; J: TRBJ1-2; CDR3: CASSSGAGRGNYGYTF; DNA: TGTGCCAGCAGTTCAGGGGCGGGCCGGGGTAACTATGGCTACACCTTC
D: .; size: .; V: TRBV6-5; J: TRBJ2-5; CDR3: CASSWGLRETQYF; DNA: TGTGCCAGCAGTTGGGGACTTAGAGAGACCCAGTACTTC
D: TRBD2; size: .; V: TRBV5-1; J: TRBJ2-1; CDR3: CASSHGGGAYNEQFF; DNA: TGCGCCAGCAGCCACGGCGGGGGGGCCTACAATGAGCAGTTCTTC
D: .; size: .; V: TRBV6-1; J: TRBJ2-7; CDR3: CASSDRGYEQYF; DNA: TGTGCCAGCAGTGACAGGGGTTACGAGCAGTACTTC
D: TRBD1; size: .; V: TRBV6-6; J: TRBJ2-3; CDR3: CASRNRGQGTDTQYF; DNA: TGTGCCAGCAGAAACAGGGGGCAGGGGACAGATACGCAGTATTTT
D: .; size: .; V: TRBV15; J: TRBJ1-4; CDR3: CATSRGGGSRKLFF; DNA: TGTGCCACCAGCAGAGGAGGGGGAAGCAGAAAACTGTTTTTT
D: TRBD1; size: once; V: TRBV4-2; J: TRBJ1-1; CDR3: CASSQGDREYTEAFF; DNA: TGTGCCAGCAGCCAAGGGGACAGGGAGTACACTGAAGCTTTCTTT
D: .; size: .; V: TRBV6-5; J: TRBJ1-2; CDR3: CASSYVGGHGYTF; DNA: TGTGCCAGCAGTTACGTCGGGGGGCATGGCTACACCTTC
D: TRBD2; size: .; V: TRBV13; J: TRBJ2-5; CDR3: CASSLAGGQETQYF; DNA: TGTGCCAGCAGCTTAGCGGGGGGGCAGGAGACCCAGTACTTC
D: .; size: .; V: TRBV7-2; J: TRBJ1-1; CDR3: CASSPGQTPPQAFF; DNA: TGTGCCAGCAGCCCTGGACAGACACCTCCTCAAGCTTTCTTT
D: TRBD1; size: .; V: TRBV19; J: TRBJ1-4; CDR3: CASSSTGAGEKLFF; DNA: TGTGCCAGTAGTTCGACAGGGGCGGGTGAAAAACTGTTTTTT
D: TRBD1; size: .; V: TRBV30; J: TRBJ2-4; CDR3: CAWRGDRARDIQYF; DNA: TGTGCCTGGAGGGGGGACAGGGCCAGAGACATTCAGTACTTC
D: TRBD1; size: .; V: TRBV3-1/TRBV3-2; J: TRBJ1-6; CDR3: CASSSTGGRSSPLHF; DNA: TGTGCCAGCAGCTCCACAGGGGGCCGGAGTTCACCCCTCCACTTT
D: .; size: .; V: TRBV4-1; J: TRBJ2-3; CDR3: CASSQEPADTQYF; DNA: TGCGCCAGCAGCCAAGAACCAGCAGATACGCAGTATTTT
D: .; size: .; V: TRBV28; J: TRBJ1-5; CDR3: CASSIRGNQPQHF; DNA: TGTGCCAGCAGTATCCGGGGCAATCAGCCCCAGCATTTT
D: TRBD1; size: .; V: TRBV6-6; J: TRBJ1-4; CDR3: CASSYTEDRGWEKLFF; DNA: TGTGCCAGCAGTTACACCGAGGACAGGGGTTGGGAAAAACTGTTTTTT
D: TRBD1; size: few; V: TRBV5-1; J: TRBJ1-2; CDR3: CASSLVGQGILDGYTF; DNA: TGCGCCAGCAGCTTGGTAGGACAGGGTATACTAGATGGCTACACCTTC
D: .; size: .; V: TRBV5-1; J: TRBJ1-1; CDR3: CASSLAPGMNTEAFF; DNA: TGCGCCAGCAGCTTGGCCCCGGGGATGAACACTGAAGCTTTCTTT
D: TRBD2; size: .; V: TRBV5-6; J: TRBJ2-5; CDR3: CASSPSPGRAQYF; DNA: TGTGCCAGCAGCCCGAGCCCAGGGAGGGCCCAGTACTTC
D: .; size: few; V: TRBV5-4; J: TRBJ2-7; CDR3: CASSLEGFSYEQYF; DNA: TGTGCCAGCAGCTTGGAGGGGTTTTCCTACGAGCAGTACTTC
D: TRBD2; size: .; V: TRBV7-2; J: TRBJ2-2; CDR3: CASEYGGGSTGELFF; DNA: TGTGCCAGCGAATACGGGGGGGGAAGCACCGGGGAGCTGTTTTTT
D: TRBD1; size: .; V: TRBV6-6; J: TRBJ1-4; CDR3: CAHSPGTALDEKLFF; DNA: TGTGCCCATTCTCCCGGGACAGCTCTAGATGAAAAACTGTTTTTT
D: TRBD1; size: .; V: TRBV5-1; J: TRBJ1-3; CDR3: CASSLTGGAGGNTIYF; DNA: TGCGCCAGCAGCTTAACAGGGGGCGCGGGTGGAAACACCATATATTTT
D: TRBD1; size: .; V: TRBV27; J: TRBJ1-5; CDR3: CASSKQGSNQPQHF; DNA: TGTGCCAGCAGTAAACAGGGGAGCAATCAGCCCCAGCATTTT
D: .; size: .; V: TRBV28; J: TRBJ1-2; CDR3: CASSLFGLTRRYTF; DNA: TGTGCCAGCAGTCTCTTCGGCCTTACCAGGAGGTACACCTTC
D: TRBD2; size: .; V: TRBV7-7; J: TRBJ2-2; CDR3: CASSLTSGGGTGELFF; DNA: TGTGCCAGCAGCCTGACTAGCGGGGGCGGCACCGGGGAGCTGTTTTTT
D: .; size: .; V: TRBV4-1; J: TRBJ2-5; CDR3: CASSRSLRDSQETQYF; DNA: TGCGCCAGCAGTAGATCACTCCGGGACTCCCAAGAGACCCAGTACTTC
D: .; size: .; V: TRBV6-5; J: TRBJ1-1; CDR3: CASSYSAGVGNTEAFF; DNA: TGTGCCAGCAGTTACTCTGCAGGGGTTGGGAACACTGAAGCTTTCTTT
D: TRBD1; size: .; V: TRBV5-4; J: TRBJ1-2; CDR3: CAMTGGNYGYTF; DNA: TGTGCCATGACAGGGGGCAACTATGGCTACACCTTC
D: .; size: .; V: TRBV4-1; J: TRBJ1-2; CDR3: CASSQDSGRPSGYTF; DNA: TGCGCCAGCAGCCAAGATTCAGGGCGTCCGAGTGGCTACACCTTC
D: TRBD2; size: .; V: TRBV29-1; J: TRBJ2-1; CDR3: CSVAPVLGGGVYEQFF; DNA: TGCAGCGTTGCCCCGGTTTTGGGCGGGGGGGTATATGAGCAGTTCTTC
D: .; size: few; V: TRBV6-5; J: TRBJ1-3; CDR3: CASSYSRGSGNTIYF; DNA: TGTGCCAGCAGTTACTCGAGAGGTTCTGGAAACACCATATATTTT
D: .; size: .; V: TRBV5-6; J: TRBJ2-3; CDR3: CASSYGLVTDTQYF; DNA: TGTGCCAGCAGCTACGGACTTGTCACAGATACGCAGTATTTT
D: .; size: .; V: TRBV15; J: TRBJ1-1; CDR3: CATSRDPGDTEAFF; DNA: TGTGCCACCAGCAGAGATCCCGGGGACACTGAAGCTTTCTTT
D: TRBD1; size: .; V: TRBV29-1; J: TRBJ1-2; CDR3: CSVESGGTGAYGYTF; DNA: TGCAGCGTTGAATCAGGGGGGACAGGGGCCTATGGCTACACCTTC
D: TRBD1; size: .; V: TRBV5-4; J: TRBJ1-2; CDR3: CASSMDRDYGYTF; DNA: TGTGCCAGCAGCATGGACAGGGACTATGGCTACACCTTC
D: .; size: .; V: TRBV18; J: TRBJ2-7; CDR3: CASSPGRGKSSYEQYF; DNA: TGTGCCAGCTCACCCGGCCGGGGAAAGAGTTCCTACGAGCAGTACTTC
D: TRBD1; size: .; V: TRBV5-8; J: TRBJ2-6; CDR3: CASSYDWTGGLEANVLTF; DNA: TGTGCCAGCAGCTACGACTGGACAGGGGGGCTTGAGGCCAACGTCCTGACTTTC
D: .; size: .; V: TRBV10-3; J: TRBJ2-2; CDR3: CAISGGGLYTGELFF; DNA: TGTGCCATCAGTGGTGGTGGACTCTACACCGGGGAGCTGTTTTTT
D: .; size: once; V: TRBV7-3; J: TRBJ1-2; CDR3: CASSLESKTNYGYTF; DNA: TGTGCCAGCAGCTTAGAGTCGAAAACCAACTATGGCTACACCTTC